Below, 15 T cell receptor beta chains from the same sample are listed, as sequenced in a study of blood T cells in healthy people across ages. With a J-beta primer mix and a sample-barcoded 5' primer, a second PCR ran about 6 to 11 cycles. TCRdb ran MiXCR on the 5' RACE reads and lists one entry per CDR3 protein. The sample comprises fewer than 700,000 distinct CDR3 sequences, around 48% of which are singletons, and roughly 24% rests with the top ten. The sample taken for sequencing was blood. The receptors originated from a man aged 80 or over in good health.

The V gene is TRBV20-1, the J gene TRBJ2-3; D is possibly TRBD2 (7 bases). Germline V gene data show CDR1 as DFQATT and CDR2 as SNEGSKA (reference sequence). V was trimmed by 4 bases and J by 2 bases, leaving 22 bases between them. This CDR3 is 17 amino acids long. The CDR3 loop reads CSATSFTGGGLTDTQYF. The CDR3 bases are TGCAGTGCTACCTCTTTCACTGGCGGGGGCCTCACAGATACGCAGTATTTT.

The chain uses TRBV7-2 and TRBJ2-4; D is possibly TRBD1 or TRBD2 (5 bases each). Germline CDR1 is SGHTA and CDR2 is FQGNSA. There are 16 residues in the CDR3. V was cut by 5 bases and J by 13 bases, with 27 bases left in between. The CDR3 sequence is CASSAMSGAYRWEQYF. The CDR3 DNA is TGTGCCAGCAGCGCTATGTCCGGGGCCTACCGCTGGGAGCAGTACTTC.

The chain employs TRBV7-2 and TRBJ2-5; TRBD2 agrees at 12 bases. The last part of the DNA fits TRBJ2-7 better; the J call may be wrong. The CDR3 is made up of 17 amino acids. Germline V gene lookup returns CDR1 SGHTA and CDR2 FQGNSA. This chain's CDR3 is CASIKTSGRGLGDEQYF. CDR3 DNA: TGTGCCAGCATCAAGACTAGCGGGAGAGGCCTTGGAGACGAGCAGTACTTC.

In this sample, this clonotype turned up a few times. The chain employs TRBV7-9 and TRBJ2-5; D ambiguous. V dropped 4 bases and J dropped 3 bases, with 9 bases sitting between them. Per germline, CDR1 SEHNR and CDR2 FQNEAQ (reference sequence). The CDR3 has 13 amino acids. CDR3 region: CASSWGKEETQYF. The CDR3 DNA follows: TGTGCCAGCAGCTGGGGAAAAGAAGAGACCCAGTACTTC. The variable domain in full, with the rest retrieved from reference TRBV7-9 and TRBJ2-5, is DTGVSQNPRHKITKRGQNVTFRCDPISEHNRLYWYRQTLGQGPEFLTYFQNEAQLEKSRLLSDRFSAERPKGSFSTLEIQRTEQGDSAMYLCASSWGKEETQYFGPGTRLLVL.

The chain recombines TRBV20-1 with TRBJ2-5, with TRBD2 identical over 8 bases. The CDR3 covers 15 residues. From germline, CDR1 is DFQATT and CDR2 SNEGSKA (reference sequence). Trimming cost V 1 base and J 11 bases; bases outside gene matches: 15. The CDR3 nucleotides read TGCAGTGCTAGAGTGGGAGCGGGAGCGAACAATGAGCAGTACTTC. It yields the protein CSARVGAGANNEQYF.

The rearrangement uses TRBV27 and TRBJ2-4; 8 bases map to TRBD2. The CDR3 is made up of 15 amino acids. Germline V CDR1 and CDR2: MNHEY, SMNVEV (reference sequence). The ends lost 7 bases at V and 0 bases at J; junction bases unmatched: 5. The CDR3 protein is CASMGAGGAKNIQYF. In DNA form, the CDR3 reads TGTGCCAGCATGGGGGCGGGGGGAGCCAAAAACATTCAGTACTTC.

The gene calls are TRBV20-1 and TRBJ2-7; unclear D gene. The V gene lost 0 bases and the J gene lost 0 bases, with 12 bases spanning the gap. CDR1 is DFQATT and CDR2 is SNEGSKA in the germline V gene (reference sequence). This CDR3 region has 15 residues. The CDR3 region is CSARDEGMSSYEQYF. The CDR3 DNA sequence: TGCAGTGCTAGAGATGAAGGGATGAGCTCCTACGAGCAGTACTTC.

This chain joins TRBV6-5 and TRBJ2-7, with a possible D match to TRBD2 (5 bases). Germline CDR1 MNHEY, CDR2 SVGAGI. Trimming removed 2 bases at V and 3 bases at J, with 11 bases between. CDR3 length: 14 amino acids. As DNA, the CDR3 is TGTGCCAGCAGTTACGGCCTTCGGGGCTACGAGCAGTACTTC. Its protein product is CASSYGLRGYEQYF.

The table lists this clonotype with many counts. V gene TRBV28 combines with J gene TRBJ2-3; D ambiguous. The germline V gene has CDR1 MDHEN and CDR2 SYDVKM. V was shortened by 4 bases and J by 2 bases, with 4 bases between the two germline ends. This CDR3 has 12 amino acids. CDR3 sequence: CASSSPTDTQYF. CDR3 sequence (DNA): TGTGCCAGCAGTTCCCCCACAGATACGCAGTATTTT.

A few counts support this clonotype. The V gene is TRBV6-1, the J gene TRBJ1-2, with D possibly TRBD1 on 5 matching bases. Germline loops: CDR1 MNHNS, CDR2 SASEGT. V was cut by 2 bases and J by 5 bases, with 9 bases left in between. The CDR3 runs 13 residues. CDR3 DNA sequence: TGTGCCAGCAGTGAATGGGACGTTTATGGCTACACCTTC. Translating it yields CASSEWDVYGYTF.

The chain joins TRBV12-3 or TRBV12-4 to TRBJ2-3, with TRBD2 matching over 8 bases. V gave up 8 bases and J gave up 4 bases; unmatched junction bases: 11. This CDR3 has 15 amino acids. For the CDR3, the DNA is TGTGCCAGCGGACGAACCAGCGGGGGAGCAGATACGCAGTATTTT. Its translation: CASGRTSGGADTQYF.

This clonotype appeared a few times. The chain combines TRBV5-1 with TRBJ1-1, with 8 positions matching TRBD1. The CDR3 loop spans 15 amino acids. V was clipped by 3 bases and J by 1 base; unmatched bases: 5. The germline gives CDR1 SGHRS, CDR2 YFSETQ. CDR3 sequence reads: CASSSLTGANTEAFF. CDR3 bases: TGCGCCAGCAGCTCATTGACAGGGGCGAACACTGAAGCTTTCTTT. Full variable domain (rest looked up from reference TRBV5-1 and TRBJ1-1): KAGVTQTPRYLIKTRGQQVTLSCSPISGHRSVSWYQQTPGQGLQFLFEYFSETQRNKGNFPGRFSGRQFSNSRSEMNVSTLELGDSALYLCASSSLTGANTEAFFGQGTRLTVV.

This clonotype was recorded once. The chain combines TRBV7-3 with TRBJ2-1; possible D gene TRBD1, 6 bases. Trimming stripped 5 bases from V and 4 bases from J, with 15 bases between. This CDR3 is built from 15 residues. Germline assignment: CDR1 SGHTA and CDR2 FQGTGA. The CDR3 loop reads CASSLGGFDYNEQFF. The CDR3 DNA is TGTGCCAGCAGCCTAGGGGGATTTGATTACAATGAGCAGTTCTTC.

In its sample, this clonotype was seen a few times. This chain uses TRBV12-3 or TRBV12-4 with TRBJ1-2, with 9 bases aligning to TRBD1. CDR3 length: 14 amino acids. Unmatched junction bases numbered 2, after V lost 5 bases and J lost 1 base. This CDR3 is CASSTTGGNYGYTF. In DNA, the CDR3 is TGTGCCAGCAGTACGACAGGGGGTAACTATGGCTACACCTTC.

The gene calls are TRBV25-1 and TRBJ1-2; 10 bases are shared with TRBD1. The CDR3 extends over 15 amino acids. Trimming at V came to 5 bases and at J to 7 bases, leaving 10 bases not matched to a gene. CDR1 and CDR2 from the germline V gene are MGHDK and SYGVNS. DNA for the CDR3: TGTGCCAGCAGTCACGCCGAGGGACAGGGGTTTGGCTACACCTTC. Amino acid sequence: CASSHAEGQGFGYTF.